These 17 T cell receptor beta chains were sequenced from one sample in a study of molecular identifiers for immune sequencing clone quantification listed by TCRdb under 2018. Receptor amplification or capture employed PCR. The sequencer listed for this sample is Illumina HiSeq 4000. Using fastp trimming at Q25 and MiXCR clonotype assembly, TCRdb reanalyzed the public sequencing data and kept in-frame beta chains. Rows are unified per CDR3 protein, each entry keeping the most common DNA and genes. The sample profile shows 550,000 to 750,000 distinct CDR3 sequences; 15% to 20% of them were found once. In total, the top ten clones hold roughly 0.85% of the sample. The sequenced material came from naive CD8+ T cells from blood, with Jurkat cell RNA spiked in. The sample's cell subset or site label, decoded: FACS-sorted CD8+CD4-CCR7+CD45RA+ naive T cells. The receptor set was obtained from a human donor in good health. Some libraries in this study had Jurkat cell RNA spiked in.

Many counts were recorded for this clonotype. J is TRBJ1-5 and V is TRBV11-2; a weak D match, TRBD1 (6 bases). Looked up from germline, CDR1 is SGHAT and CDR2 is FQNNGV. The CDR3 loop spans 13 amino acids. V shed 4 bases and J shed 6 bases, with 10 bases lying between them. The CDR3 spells CASSWDITQPQHF. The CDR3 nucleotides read TGTGCCAGCAGCTGGGACATAACTCAGCCCCAGCATTTT.

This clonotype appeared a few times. In nucleotides, the CDR3 is TGCGCCAGCAGCCAAGATTGGGGGGACCCGCCAGAGACCCAGTACTTC. This translates into CASSQDWGDPPETQYF. This chain connects TRBV4-3 to TRBJ2-5; maybe TRBD2 (6 bases). The CDR3 length is 16 residues. Germline lookup yields CDR1 LGHNA and CDR2 YSLEER. Trimming took 0 bases from V and 4 from J, leaving 15 bases between them.

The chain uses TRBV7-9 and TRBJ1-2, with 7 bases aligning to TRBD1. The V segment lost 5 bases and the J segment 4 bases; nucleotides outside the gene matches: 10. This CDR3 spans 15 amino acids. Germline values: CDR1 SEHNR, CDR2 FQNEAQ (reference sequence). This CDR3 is CASSSQENRGYGYTF. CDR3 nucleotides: TGTGCCAGCAGCAGCCAGGAGAACAGGGGCTATGGCTACACCTTC.

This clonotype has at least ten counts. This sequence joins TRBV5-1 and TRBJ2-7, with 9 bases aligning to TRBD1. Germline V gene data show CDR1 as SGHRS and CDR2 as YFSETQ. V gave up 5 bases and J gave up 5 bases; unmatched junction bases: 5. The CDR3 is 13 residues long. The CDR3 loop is CASRPGQGHEQYF. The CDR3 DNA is TGCGCCAGCAGGCCGGGACAGGGCCACGAGCAGTACTTC.

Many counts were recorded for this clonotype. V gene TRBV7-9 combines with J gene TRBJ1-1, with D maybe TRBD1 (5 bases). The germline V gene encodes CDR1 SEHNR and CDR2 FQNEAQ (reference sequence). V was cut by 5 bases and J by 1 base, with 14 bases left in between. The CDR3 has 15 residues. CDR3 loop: CASSQGWAENTEAFF. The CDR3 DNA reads TGTGCCAGCAGCCAGGGTTGGGCAGAGAACACTGAAGCTTTCTTT.

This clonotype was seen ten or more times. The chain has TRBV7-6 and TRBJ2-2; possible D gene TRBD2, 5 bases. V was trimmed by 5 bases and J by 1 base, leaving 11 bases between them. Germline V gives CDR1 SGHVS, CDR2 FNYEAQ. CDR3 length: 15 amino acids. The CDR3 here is CASSPGGGNTGELFF. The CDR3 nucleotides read TGTGCCAGCAGCCCCGGAGGAGGGAACACCGGGGAGCTGTTTTTT. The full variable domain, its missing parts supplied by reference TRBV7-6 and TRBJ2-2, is GAGVSQSPRYKVTKRGQDVALRCDPISGHVSLYWYRQALGQGPEFLTYFNYEAQQDKSGLPNDRFSAERPEGSISTLTIQRTEQRDSAMYRCASSPGGGNTGELFFGEGSRLTVL.

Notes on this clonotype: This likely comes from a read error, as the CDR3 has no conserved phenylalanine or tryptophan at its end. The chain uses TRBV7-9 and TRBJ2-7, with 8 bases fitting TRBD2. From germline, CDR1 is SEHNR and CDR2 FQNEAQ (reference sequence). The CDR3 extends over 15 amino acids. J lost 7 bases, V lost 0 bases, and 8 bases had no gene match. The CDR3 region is CASSLALADPGEQYL. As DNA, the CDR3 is TGTGCCAGCAGCTTAGCACTAGCGGACCCGGGGGAGCAGTACCTC.

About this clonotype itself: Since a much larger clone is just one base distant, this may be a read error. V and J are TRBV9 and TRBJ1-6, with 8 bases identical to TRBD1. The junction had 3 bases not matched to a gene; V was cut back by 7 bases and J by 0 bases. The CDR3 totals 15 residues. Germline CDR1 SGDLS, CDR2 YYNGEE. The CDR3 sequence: CASDRGSSYNSPLHF. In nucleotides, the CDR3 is TGTGCCAGCGACAGGGGTAGCTCCTATAATTCACCCCTCCACTTT.

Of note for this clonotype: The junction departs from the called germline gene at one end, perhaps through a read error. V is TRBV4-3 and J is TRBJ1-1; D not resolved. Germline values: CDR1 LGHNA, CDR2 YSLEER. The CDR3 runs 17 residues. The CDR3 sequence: CASIQDLIGQAMTEAFF. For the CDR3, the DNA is TGCGCCAGCATCCAAGATCTGATAGGCCAGGCGATGACTGAAGCTTTCTTT.

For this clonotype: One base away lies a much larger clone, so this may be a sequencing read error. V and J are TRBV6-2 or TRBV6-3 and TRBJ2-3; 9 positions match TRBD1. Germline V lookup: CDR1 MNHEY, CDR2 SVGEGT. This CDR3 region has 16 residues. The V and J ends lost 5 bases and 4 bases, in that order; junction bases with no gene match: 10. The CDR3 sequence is CASSLGTGFSADTQYF. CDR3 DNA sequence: TGTGCCAGCAGTCTCGGGACAGGGTTCAGTGCAGATACGCAGTATTTT.

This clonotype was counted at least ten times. This CDR3 reads CASRSGQMNTEAFF. In nucleotides, the CDR3 is TGCGCCAGCAGGTCGGGACAGATGAACACTGAAGCTTTCTTT. The chain employs TRBV5-1 and TRBJ1-1; TRBD1 aligns across 7 bases. Germline loops: CDR1 SGHRS, CDR2 YFSETQ. The CDR3 length is 14 residues. Trimming removed 5 bases from V and 0 bases from J; junction bases left unmatched: 4.

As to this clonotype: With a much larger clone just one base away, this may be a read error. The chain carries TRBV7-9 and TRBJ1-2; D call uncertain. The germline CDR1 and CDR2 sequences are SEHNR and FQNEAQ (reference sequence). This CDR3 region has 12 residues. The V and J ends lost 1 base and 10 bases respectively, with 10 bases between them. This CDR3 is CASSLGVAAYTF. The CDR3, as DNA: TGTGCCAGCAGCTTAGGCGTTGCCGCCTACACCTTC. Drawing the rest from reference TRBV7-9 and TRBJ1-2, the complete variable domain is DTGVSQNPRHKITKRGQNVTFRCDPISEHNRLYWYRQTLGQGPEFLTYFQNEAQLEKSRLLSDRFSAERPKGSFSTLEIQRTEQGDSAMYLCASSLGVAAYTFGSGTRLTVV.

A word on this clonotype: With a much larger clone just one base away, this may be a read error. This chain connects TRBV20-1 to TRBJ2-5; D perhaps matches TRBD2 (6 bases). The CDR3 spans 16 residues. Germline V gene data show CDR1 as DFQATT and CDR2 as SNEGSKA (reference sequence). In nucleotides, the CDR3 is TGCAGTGCTAGCGAGGTGGTACTAGCCACACAAGAGACCCAGTGCTTC. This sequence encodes CSASEVVLATQETQCF.

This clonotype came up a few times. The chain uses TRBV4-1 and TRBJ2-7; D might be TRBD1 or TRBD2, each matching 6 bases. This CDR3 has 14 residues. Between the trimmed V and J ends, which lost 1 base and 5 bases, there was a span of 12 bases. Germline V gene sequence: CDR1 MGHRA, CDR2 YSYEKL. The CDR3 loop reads CASSQVWGANEQYF. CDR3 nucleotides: TGCGCCAGCAGCCAAGTTTGGGGGGCTAACGAGCAGTACTTC.

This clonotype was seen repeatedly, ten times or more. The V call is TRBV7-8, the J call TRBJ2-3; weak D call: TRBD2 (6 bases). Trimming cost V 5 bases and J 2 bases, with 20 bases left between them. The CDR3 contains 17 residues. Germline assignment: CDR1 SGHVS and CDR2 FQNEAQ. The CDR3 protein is CASSVHLGRGFTDTQYF. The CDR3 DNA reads TGTGCCAGCAGCGTCCATCTTGGGCGGGGATTCACAGATACGCAGTATTTT.

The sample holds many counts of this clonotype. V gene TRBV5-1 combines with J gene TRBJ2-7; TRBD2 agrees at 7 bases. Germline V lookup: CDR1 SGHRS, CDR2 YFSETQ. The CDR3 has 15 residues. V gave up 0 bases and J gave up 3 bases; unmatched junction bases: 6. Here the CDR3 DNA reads TGCGCCAGCAGCTTGGTTAGCGGGTCCAACTACGAGCAGTACTTC. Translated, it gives CASSLVSGSNYEQYF. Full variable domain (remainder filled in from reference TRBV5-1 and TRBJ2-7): KAGVTQTPRYLIKTRGQQVTLSCSPISGHRSVSWYQQTPGQGLQFLFEYFSETQRNKGNFPGRFSGRQFSNSRSEMNVSTLELGDSALYLCASSLVSGSNYEQYFGPGTRLTVT.

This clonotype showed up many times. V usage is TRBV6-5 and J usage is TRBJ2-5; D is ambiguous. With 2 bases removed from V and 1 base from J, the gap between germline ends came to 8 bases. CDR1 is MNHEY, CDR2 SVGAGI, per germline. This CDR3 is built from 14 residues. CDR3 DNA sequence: TGTGCCAGCAGTTACCAGCCCTCCCAAGAGACCCAGTACTTC. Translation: CASSYQPSQETQYF.